This TCR beta chain comes out of a study of stem cell transplantation in POMP-related autoinflammatory disease. This clone was seen a single time. Some clones are missing from TCRdb's copy, which holds only in-frame ones; the method was immunoSEQ multiplex PCR. The data hold some 70,000 clones, with more than 75% observed a single time. The CDR3 extends over 15 amino acids. The germline V gene encodes CDR1 MNHEY and CDR2 SVGAGI. Deletions cut 0 bases from V and 0 bases from J, with 6 bases between. The sequencing used CD4+ T cells from PBMCs, collected after stem cell transplantation. This receptor was obtained from a human patient with POMP-related autoinflammation and immune dysregulation (PRAID). Part of the T cells may come from the graft donor. J is TRBJ2-1 and V is TRBV6-5; TRBD2 might be the D (6 bases). CDR3 bases: TGTGCCAGCAGTTACTCCGGGGGCTCCTACAATGAGCAGTTCTTC. Translation: CASSYSGGSYNEQFF.